Below are 21 T cell receptor beta chains sequenced from a single sample in a study of regulatory T cells in long-lasting Graves disease. Both iRepertoire HTBI primers and Arm-PCR of CDR3 regions were used to build the TCR beta libraries. TCRdb reprocessed the multiplex PCR reads with MiXCR, giving one entry per CDR3 protein. This sample yields 350,000 to 500,000 distinct CDR3 sequences, of which about a sixth are seen a single time; roughly 23% belongs to the top ten. As for time point: newly diagnosed GD, antithyroid drugs for less than 3 months. The authors made the TCR library using RNA they extracted from PBMCs. In addition, the sample was reused for a study of T cells in Graves' hyperthyroidism and ophthalmopathy.

The specimen was peripheral blood mononuclear cells (PBMCs), collected at new diagnosis, from a patient treated with antithyroid drugs. The source is a woman aged 18-30 years with Graves disease.

This clonotype was seen at least ten times. The chain carries TRBV20-1 and TRBJ2-3; tentatively, D is TRBD1 (5 bases). Trimming stripped 6 bases from V and 4 bases from J, with 26 bases between. The CDR3 spans 17 residues. Per the germline V gene, CDR1 is DFQATT and CDR2 is SNEGSKA (reference sequence). CDR3 sequence: CSAAYVRRGQSPDTQYF. In nucleotides, the CDR3 is TGCAGTGCAGCTTATGTTCGTAGGGGCCAATCCCCAGATACGCAGTATTTT.

This clonotype came up many times. The chain links TRBV27 to TRBJ2-5, with D tentatively TRBD1 or TRBD2 (5 bases each). Germline V gives CDR1 MNHEY, CDR2 SMNVEV (reference sequence). Deletions cut 5 bases from V and 4 bases from J, with 17 bases between. The CDR3 covers 15 residues. CDR3 bases: TGTGCCAGCAGTCCAGGGACCCGACAAGGAGAGACCCAGTACTTC. It specifies CASSPGTRQGETQYF.

This clonotype was seen a few times. At one boundary the junction diverges from the germline segment, which might be a read error. The CDR3 nucleotides are TGCAGTGCTAACCCTGGGCAGGGCAAATCCTACGGGCAGTACTTC. Translated: CSANPGQGKSYGQYF. V is TRBV20-1 and J is TRBJ2-7; tentatively, D is TRBD1 (5 bases). This CDR3 contains 15 residues. Germline-derived CDR1 and CDR2 are DFQATT and SNEGSKA (reference sequence).

The sample holds many counts of this clonotype. This chain joins TRBV12-3 or TRBV12-4 and TRBJ1-1, with D tentatively TRBD1 (5 bases). The CDR3 consists of 13 residues. Trimming cost V 5 bases and J 1 base, with 8 bases left between them. The CDR3 loop is CASSKQENTEAFF. CDR3 coding DNA: TGTGCCAGCAGTAAACAGGAGAACACTGAAGCTTTCTTT.

This clonotype was picked up many times. The chain recombines TRBV7-9 with TRBJ1-2, with 10 bases identical to TRBD1. J was trimmed by 4 bases and V by 1 base; bases with no gene match: 6. Germline CDR1 SEHNR, CDR2 FQNEAQ (reference sequence). The CDR3 covers 16 residues. CDR3 protein: CASSLGGQGVGYGYTF. The CDR3 nucleotides are TGTGCCAGCAGCTTAGGAGGACAGGGGGTTGGCTATGGCTACACCTTC.

This clonotype showed up many times. The V gene is TRBV30, the J gene TRBJ2-1; possibly TRBD1 or TRBD2 for D (6 bases each). V lost 0 bases, J lost 5 bases, and 11 bases lay in between. There are 14 residues in the CDR3. Germline CDR1 reads GTSNPN; CDR2 reads SVGIG (reference sequence). In nucleotides, the CDR3 is TGTGCCTGGAGTGTATGGCGGGACAACAATGAGCAGTTCTTC. It encodes CAWSVWRDNNEQFF.

There are a few counts of this clonotype. Because it lacks the conserved phenylalanine or tryptophan at the end, this CDR3 is likely a read error. The chain recombines TRBV12-3 or TRBV12-4 with TRBJ1-2; D unclear. V was clipped by 2 bases and J by 7 bases, with 11 bases between them. This CDR3 is built from 13 residues. CDR3 coding DNA: TGTGCCAGCAGTTTATCGGGGTCCGGTGGCTACACCCTC. Protein: CASSLSGSGGYTL.

The DNA for the CDR3 is TGCAGTGCTCAACCGGGACAGGGGTATTCTGGGGCCAACGTCCTGACTTTC. Translation: CSAQPGQGYSGANVLTF. The V gene is TRBV20-1, the J gene TRBJ2-6; 10 bases align to TRBD1. J gave up 1 base and V 5 bases, and 8 bases lay outside the gene matches. Germline assignment: CDR1 DFQATT and CDR2 SNEGSKA (reference sequence). CDR3 size: 17 residues.

The chain employs TRBV28 and TRBJ2-1; D could derive from TRBD1 or TRBD2 (6 bases each). In germline, CDR1 is MDHEN, CDR2 SYDVKM. V dropped 6 bases and J dropped 4 bases, with 19 bases sitting between them. This CDR3 is built from 16 residues. In DNA form, the CDR3 reads TGTGCCAGCAGCCGCTTTCGGAGGGGGAGATACAATGAGCAGTTCTTC. Protein: CASSRFRRGRYNEQFF.

This clonotype was observed a few times. J is TRBJ1-1 and V is TRBV28; perhaps TRBD1 as D (6 bases). V shed 5 bases and J shed 0 bases, with 22 bases lying between them. CDR1 and CDR2 from the germline V gene are MDHEN and SYDVKM. The CDR3 loop spans 18 amino acids. Written as DNA, the CDR3 is TGTGCCAGCAGTAAACCGTCCGGGGGCAGGGGCATGAACACTGAAGCTTTCTTT. Translating it yields CASSKPSGGRGMNTEAFF.

J is TRBJ2-3 and V is TRBV28, with TRBD2 identical over 12 bases. The CDR3 length is 19 residues. Looked up from germline, CDR1 is MDHEN and CDR2 is SYDVKM. Trimming cost V 3 bases and J 1 base; bases outside gene matches: 11. For the CDR3, the DNA is TGTGCCAGCAGTTTTGTTTCTAGCGGGAGGGCCGAAGGCACAGATACGCAGTATTTT. Translated: CASSFVSSGRAEGTDTQYF.

This clonotype was detected ten times or more. This chain links TRBV7-2 with TRBJ2-3; D not resolved. The germline CDR1 and CDR2 sequences are SGHTA and FQGNSA. There are 15 residues in the CDR3. Between the trimmed V and J ends, which lost 5 bases and 3 bases, there was a span of 15 bases. The CDR3 DNA follows: TGTGCCAGCAGCCCTGACGGAGCCCAGACAGATACGCAGTATTTT. This encodes CASSPDGAQTDTQYF.

J is TRBJ2-4 and V is TRBV7-2; possible D gene TRBD2, 6 bases. V dropped 5 bases and J dropped 0 bases, with 11 bases sitting between them. Germline V CDR1 and CDR2: SGHTA, FQGNSA. CDR3 length: 15 residues. The CDR3 DNA reads as TGTGCCAGCAGCCGGGAGTCAAAAGCCAAAAACATTCAGTACTTC. Translating it yields CASSRESKAKNIQYF.

This rearrangement joins TRBV10-3 to TRBJ2-7, with D unclear. There are 14 residues in the CDR3. V was clipped by 3 bases and J by 2 bases, with 11 bases between them. CDR1 and CDR2 from the germline V gene are ENHRY and SYGVKD. Written as DNA, the CDR3 is TGTGCCATCAGTGAAGGTAGTACCCCCTACGAGCAGTACTTC. It codes for CAISEGSTPYEQYF.

The chain employs TRBV20-1 and TRBJ2-5; D is perhaps TRBD1 (5 bases). The CDR3 extends over 13 amino acids. V lost 3 bases and J lost 2, with 10 bases in between. Germline V gives CDR1 DFQATT, CDR2 SNEGSKA (reference sequence). CDR3 loop: CSASTAGQETQYF. CDR3 bases: TGCAGTGCTAGTACGGCAGGGCAAGAGACCCAGTACTTC.

This clonotype occurred many times. The V and J genes are TRBV3-1 and TRBJ2-4; a possible D gene is TRBD1 (5 bases). This CDR3 spans 17 amino acids. V was trimmed by 1 base and J by 0 bases, leaving 13 bases between them. Germline lookup yields CDR1 LGHDT and CDR2 YNNKEL (reference sequence). The CDR3 loop is CASSQGDSRLAKNIQYF. The CDR3 region has the DNA TGTGCCAGCAGCCAAGGCGACAGTCGACTAGCCAAAAACATTCAGTACTTC.

This chain links TRBV28 with TRBJ1-5; 9 bases fit TRBD1. J was trimmed by 4 bases and V by 10 bases; bases with no gene match: 5. Germline loops: CDR1 MDHEN, CDR2 SYDVKM. The CDR3 has 13 residues. CDR3 coding DNA: TGTGCCACCGTGACAGGGGGGAATCAGCCCCAGCATTTT. Protein sequence: CATVTGGNQPQHF.

This clonotype has ten or more counts. This chain joins TRBV20-1 and TRBJ2-1, with D possibly TRBD1 on 6 matching bases. The CDR3 has 12 residues. Germline CDR1 reads DFQATT; CDR2 reads SNEGSKA (reference sequence). The germline V and J ends were trimmed by 6 bases and 5 bases, with 11 bases remaining between them. The CDR3 spells CSAGTPNNEQFF. The CDR3 DNA reads as TGCAGTGCCGGGACACCAAACAATGAGCAGTTCTTC.

This clonotype has ten or more counts. This chain links TRBV30 with TRBJ2-3, with D possibly being TRBD1 (5 bases). CDR1 is GTSNPN and CDR2 is SVGIG in the germline V gene (reference sequence). CDR3 length: 11 residues. The V and J ends lost 1 base and 9 bases respectively, with 8 bases between them. This CDR3 is CAWSEPGTQYF. In DNA form, the CDR3 reads TGTGCCTGGAGTGAGCCAGGGACGCAGTATTTT.

Ten or more counts support this clonotype. The rearrangement joins TRBV11-1 to TRBJ1-1; TRBD1 matches at 9 bases. V gave up 6 bases and J gave up 4 bases; unmatched junction bases: 3. Per the germline V gene, CDR1 is SGHAT and CDR2 is FQDESV (reference sequence). CDR3 length equals 13 residues. For the CDR3, the DNA is TGTGCCAGCAGGACGACAGGGGGCACTGAAGCTTTCTTT. Translating it yields CASRTTGGTEAFF.

This clonotype was detected many times. The chain recombines TRBV2 with TRBJ2-1, with 8 bases fitting TRBD2. Germline assignment: CDR1 SNHLY and CDR2 FYNNEI. This CDR3 is 12 amino acids long. Trimming at V came to 4 bases and at J to 10 bases, leaving 3 bases not matched to a gene. The CDR3 DNA sequence: TGTGCCAGCAGTGGACTAGCGCGGGAGCAGTTCTTC. Translated, it gives CASSGLAREQFF.